One and the same sample provided the 10 T cell receptor beta chains below, sequenced in a study of blood T cell repertoires in COVID-19 (dated by TCRdb to the early 2020s). Library preparation was by the immunoSEQ multiplex PCR assay. TCRdb mirrors the immuneACCESS table, restricted to in-frame sequences. Some clones are absent from its copies; in checked studies, under half trace to an unresolved V gene, and the reason for the others is unknown. This sample gives about 35,000 clones in total; more than 80% of them show up just once. The ten biggest clones cover about 40% of the sample. The sequenced sample consisted of peripheral blood. These receptors were obtained from a man aged 55 to 69 with active or convalescent COVID-19.

The rearrangement uses TRBV5-1 and TRBJ2-7, with 7 bases identical to TRBD1. V dropped 3 bases and J dropped 2; count of bases not matched to a gene: 11. Germline V gene lookup returns CDR1 SGHRS and CDR2 YFSETQ. This CDR3 contains 16 residues. In nucleotides, the CDR3 is TGCGCCAGCAGCTCCCGACCGGGACAGCAAGCCTACGAGCAGTACGTC. This translates into CASSSRPGQQAYEQYV.

V gene TRBV11-3 combines with J gene TRBJ1-1, with a weak D call TRBD1 (5 bases). Germline V lookup: CDR1 SGHNT, CDR2 YENEEA. The CDR3 is 14 amino acids. V was cut by 4 bases and J by 3 bases, with 12 bases left in between. CDR3 amino acids: CASSWYPGDTEAFF. CDR3 coding DNA: TGTGCCAGCAGCTGGTACCCGGGGGACACTGAAGCTTTCTTT.

V and J are TRBV7-2 and TRBJ2-1; possible D gene TRBD1, 6 bases. V was trimmed by 2 bases and J by 2 bases, leaving 13 bases between them. Germline assignment: CDR1 SGHTA and CDR2 FQGNSA. The CDR3 totals 16 residues. The CDR3 DNA sequence: TGTGCCAGCAGCTTACAGGGGAAGGTTGCCTACAATGAGCAGTTCTTC. Protein product: CASSLQGKVAYNEQFF. The full variable domain, in which reference TRBV7-2 and TRBJ2-1 provide the parts outside the CDR3, is GAGVSQSPSNKVTEKGKDVELRCDPISGHTALYWYRQSLGQGLEFLIYFQGNSAPDKSGLPSDRFSAERTGGSVSTLTIQRTQQEDSAVYLCASSLQGKVAYNEQFFGPGTRLTVL.

This sequence joins TRBV3-1 (or the pseudogene TRBV3-2) and TRBJ2-3; no clear D gene. The CDR3 is made up of 14 amino acids. Germline V gene sequence: CDR1 LGHDT, CDR2 YNNKEL (reference sequence). V was clipped by 2 bases and J by 7 bases, with 13 bases between them. The CDR3 DNA is TGTGCCAGCAGCCAAACGGTTCCGTTAAATACGCAGTATTTT. Amino acids: CASSQTVPLNTQYF.

The chain combines TRBV6-5 with TRBJ1-1, with 7 bases fitting TRBD1. Germline V gene sequence: CDR1 MNHEY, CDR2 SVGAGI. The CDR3 has 15 amino acids. V was pared by 7 bases and J by 1 base, with 9 bases of the junction left unmatched. The CDR3 DNA reads as TGTGCCAGCACAAAGGAGGGGGCACGGAACACTGAAGCTTTCTTT. Its protein is CASTKEGARNTEAFF.

The V call is TRBV6-5, the J call TRBJ2-7; 7 nucleotides match TRBD1. This CDR3 has 15 amino acids. Germline V lookup: CDR1 MNHEY, CDR2 SVGAGI. V trimming: 7 bases; J trimming: 6 bases; junction bases outside the gene matches: 15. CDR3 region: CASTPRQGYTLEQYV. CDR3 sequence (DNA): TGTGCCAGCACCCCTCGACAGGGATACACTCTCGAGCAGTACGTC.

In DNA, the CDR3 is TGTGCCAGCAGTTACCGTCGGTTCTACGAGCAGTACGTC. This translates into CASSYRRFYEQYV. The chain couples TRBV6-6 to TRBJ2-7; D remains unclear. Germline V gene sequence: CDR1 MNHNY, CDR2 SVGAGI (reference sequence). This CDR3 comprises 13 residues. Trimming took 2 bases from V and 3 from J, leaving 8 bases between them.

The rearrangement joins TRBV15 to TRBJ1-1, with D possibly being TRBD1 (5 bases). Per germline, CDR1 LNHNV and CDR2 YYDKDF (reference sequence). The CDR3 has 17 residues. Trimming took off 0 bases at V and 2 bases at J, with 16 bases between the two ends. Written as DNA, the CDR3 is TGTGCCACCAGCAGAGATTATTGGGGCCGGTCTAACACTGAAGCTTTCTTT. Its translation: CATSRDYWGRSNTEAFF. The full variable domain, in which reference TRBV15 and TRBJ1-1 provide the parts outside the CDR3, is DAMVIQNPRYQVTQFGKPVTLSCSQTLNHNVMYWYQQKSSQAPKLLFHYYDKDFNNEADTPDNFQSRRPNTSFCFLDIRSPGLGDTAMYLCATSRDYWGRSNTEAFFGQGTRLTVV.

The chain couples TRBV19 to TRBJ2-3, with D perhaps TRBD1 (5 bases). This CDR3 region has 15 residues. V was clipped by 0 bases and J by 0 bases, with 7 bases between them. Germline assignment: CDR1 LNHDA and CDR2 SQIVND (reference sequence). The DNA for the CDR3 is TGTGCCAGTAGTATAGACCCAGGGAGCACAGATACGCAGTATTTT. It yields the protein CASSIDPGSTDTQYF.

This chain links TRBV5-1 with TRBJ1-2; D unclear. This CDR3 is 14 amino acids long. CDR1 and CDR2 (germline): SGHRS, YFSETQ. Deletions cut 0 bases from V and 2 bases from J, with 8 bases between. The CDR3 DNA follows: TGCGCCAGCAGCTTGGATAGTGTGAACTATGGCTACACCTTC. Protein product: CASSLDSVNYGYTF.